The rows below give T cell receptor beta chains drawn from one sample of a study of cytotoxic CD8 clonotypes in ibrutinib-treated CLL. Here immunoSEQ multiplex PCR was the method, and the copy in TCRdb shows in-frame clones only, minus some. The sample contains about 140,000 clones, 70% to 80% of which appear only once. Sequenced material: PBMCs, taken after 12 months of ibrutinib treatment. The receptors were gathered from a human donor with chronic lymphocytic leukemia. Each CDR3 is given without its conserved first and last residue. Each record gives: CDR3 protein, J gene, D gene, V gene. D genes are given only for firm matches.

CDR3aa: ASNGQGEQY; j_gene: TRBJ2-7; d_gene: TRBD1; v_gene: TRBV6-1
CDR3aa: ASSQEGQGAPQF; j_gene: TRBJ2-1; d_gene: TRBD1; v_gene: TRBV4-2
CDR3aa: ASSSRDRAYEQY; j_gene: TRBJ2-7; d_gene: TRBD1; v_gene: TRBV5-1
CDR3aa: ASSGGWGNQPQH; j_gene: TRBJ1-5; d_gene: NA; v_gene: TRBV9
CDR3aa: ASSLSVPIYNEQF; j_gene: TRBJ2-1; d_gene: NA; v_gene: TRBV27
CDR3aa: ASSVGEGGTDTQY; j_gene: TRBJ2-3; d_gene: NA; v_gene: TRBV9
CDR3aa: ASSDGLWGYGYT; j_gene: TRBJ1-2; d_gene: NA; v_gene: TRBV6-1
CDR3aa: AWDRGETEAF; j_gene: TRBJ1-1; d_gene: TRBD1; v_gene: TRBV30
CDR3aa: SGNRGGKAEAF; j_gene: TRBJ1-1; d_gene: NA; v_gene: TRBV29-1
CDR3aa: ASSRIPGHTISTDTQY; j_gene: TRBJ2-3; d_gene: NA; v_gene: TRBV18
CDR3aa: ASILYNEQF; j_gene: TRBJ2-1; d_gene: NA; v_gene: TRBV7-8
CDR3aa: ASSPDLGAGGYNEQF; j_gene: TRBJ2-1; d_gene: TRBD2; v_gene: TRBV19
CDR3aa: ASSVVSSRDTQY; j_gene: TRBJ2-3; d_gene: NA; v_gene: TRBV9
CDR3aa: ASSIMGQNYGYT; j_gene: TRBJ1-2; d_gene: TRBD1; v_gene: TRBV19
CDR3aa: ASSVGTSGFDEQF; j_gene: TRBJ2-1; d_gene: TRBD2; v_gene: TRBV11-3
CDR3aa: ASSLTTGIGPEAF; j_gene: TRBJ1-1; d_gene: NA; v_gene: TRBV4-1
CDR3aa: ASSLDTNTGELF; j_gene: TRBJ2-2; d_gene: NA; v_gene: TRBV6-5